A single sample gave rise to the 4 T cell receptor beta chains below, sequenced in a study of blood T cell repertoires in COVID-19. This table comes from immunoSEQ multiplex PCR, and its TCRdb copy is limited to in-frame clones, with some not included. The repertoire holds nearly 110,000 clones, with 84% as singletons. The sample consisted of peripheral blood. These receptor sequences come from a human donor in a cohort sampled during active COVID-19.

The chain recombines TRBV3-1 (or the pseudogene TRBV3-2) with TRBJ2-1, with TRBD2 matching over 7 bases. Losses at the gene ends were 4 bases for V and 2 bases for J; bases not matched to a gene: 5. The CDR3 is 15 amino acids. Germline lookup yields CDR1 LGHDT and CDR2 YNNKEL (reference sequence). CDR3 DNA sequence: TGTGCCAGCAGCCTTAGCGGGCCCACCTACAATGAGCAGTTCTTC. Its translation is CASSLSGPTYNEQFF.

This clone was seen a few times. The rearrangement joins TRBV19 to TRBJ2-1, with 9 bases matching TRBD2. CDR1 is LNHDA, CDR2 SQIVND, per germline (reference sequence). The CDR3 totals 14 residues. V gave up 4 bases and J gave up 8 bases; unmatched junction bases: 6. In nucleotides, the CDR3 is TGTGCCAGTAGTAGCGCGGGAGGGGGGTATGAGCAGTTCTTC. Translated, it gives CASSSAGGGYEQFF.

The CDR3 coding sequence is TGTGCCAGCAGCCCGGACAGACAGAACACTGAAGCTTTCTTT. Residues: CASSPDRQNTEAFF. The V and J genes are TRBV14 and TRBJ1-1; D possibly corresponds to TRBD1 (6 bases). Germline CDR1 reads SGHDN; CDR2 reads FVKESK. V lost 4 bases and J lost 1, with 10 bases in between. The CDR3 has 14 amino acids.

The V gene is TRBV11-2, the J gene TRBJ2-1, with 7 bases identical to TRBD2. The length of the CDR3 is 15 residues. V lost 2 bases to trimming and J lost 10 bases; unmatched junction nucleotides: 11. Germline CDR1 SGHAT, CDR2 FQNNGV. The CDR3 DNA sequence: TGTGCCAGCAGCTTACAGTTAGCGGGTGATGGCGAGCAGTTCTTC. Translated, it gives CASSLQLAGDGEQFF.